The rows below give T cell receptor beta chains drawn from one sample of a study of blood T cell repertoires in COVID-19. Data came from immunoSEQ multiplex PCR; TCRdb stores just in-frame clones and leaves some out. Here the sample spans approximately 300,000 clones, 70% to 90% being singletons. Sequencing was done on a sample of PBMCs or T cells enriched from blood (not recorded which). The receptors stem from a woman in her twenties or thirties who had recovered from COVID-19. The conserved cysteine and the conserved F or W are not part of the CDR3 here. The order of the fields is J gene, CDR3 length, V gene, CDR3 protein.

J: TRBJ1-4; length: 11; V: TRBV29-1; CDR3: SAITGGGEKLF
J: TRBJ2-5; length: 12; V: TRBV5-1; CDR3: ASSAPGGMETQY
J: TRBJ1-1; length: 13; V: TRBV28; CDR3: ASSLRTSMNTEAF
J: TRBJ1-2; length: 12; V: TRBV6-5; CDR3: ASSFQGGRYGYT
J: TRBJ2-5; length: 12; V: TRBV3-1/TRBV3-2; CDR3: ASSQAGLVETQY
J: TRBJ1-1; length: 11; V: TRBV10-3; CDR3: AAAGHLNTEAF
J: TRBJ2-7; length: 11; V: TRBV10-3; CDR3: AISAGQGAEQY
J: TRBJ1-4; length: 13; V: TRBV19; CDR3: ASSIEPRAVEKLF
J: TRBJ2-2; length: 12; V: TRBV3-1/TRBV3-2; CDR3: ASSQVTGTGELF
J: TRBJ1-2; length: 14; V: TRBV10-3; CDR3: AISERQGEKIVGYT